A selection of T cell receptor beta chains follows, all from one sample in a study of radiotherapy plus CTLA-4 blockade in lung cancer. Measured with immunoSEQ multiplex PCR; TCRdb has only the in-frame clones, and not every one. Of 34,000 or so clones listed, roughly four fifths were seen once; the top ten hold roughly 14%. The specimen was peripheral blood, collected from a patient treated with radiotherapy plus ipilimumab. Receptors originate from a human donor with non-small cell lung cancer that progressed on radiotherapy plus ipilimumab. The CDR3 runs from the conserved cysteine through the conserved F or W. D genes are given only for firm matches. Expanded clones get a size class; other rows say once, few or many, or leave the size out.

TRBD1	.	TRBJ2-1	TRBV25-1	CASSDGGQGDSEQFF	TGTGCCAGCAGTGATGGGGGACAGGGTGATAGTGAGCAGTTCTTC
TRBD1	.	TRBJ1-2	TRBV6-6	CASSPWDRTANYGYTF	TGTGCCAGCAGCCCATGGGACAGAACGGCTAACTATGGCTACACCTTC
.	.	TRBJ2-1	TRBV11-1	CASSIRQGAIANEQFF	TGTGCCAGCAGCATCAGGCAGGGTGCAATCGCCAATGAGCAGTTCTTC
TRBD1	.	TRBJ2-7	TRBV27	CASSSGTGGYEQYF	TGTGCCAGCAGTTCCGGGACAGGGGGTTACGAGCAGTACTTC
TRBD1	.	TRBJ2-7	TRBV7-2	CASSYRGEQYF	TGTGCCAGCAGCTACAGGGGTGAGCAGTACTTC
.	.	TRBJ2-5	TRBV18	CASSPPGPQETQYF	TGTGCCAGCTCACCCCCCGGCCCTCAAGAGACCCAGTACTTC
.	.	TRBJ2-1	TRBV19	CASKLEAGPYNEQFF	TGTGCCAGTAAATTGGAGGCAGGACCCTACAATGAGCAGTTCTTC
.	.	TRBJ1-3	TRBV30	CAWSVYTSGGPKGNTIYF	TGTGCCTGGAGTGTATACACCTCCGGGGGGCCGAAGGGAAACACCATATATTTT
TRBD2	.	TRBJ2-3	TRBV9	CASSVGLAGGPHTDTQYF	TGTGCCAGCAGCGTAGGGCTAGCGGGGGGACCTCACACAGATACGCAGTATTTT
.	.	TRBJ2-7	TRBV6-1	CASPEEGPYEQYF	TGTGCCAGCCCCGAGGAGGGCCCCTACGAGCAGTACTTC
TRBD1	once	TRBJ1-5	TRBV27	CASSQGAFGNQPQHF	TGTGCCAGCAGTCAGGGGGCTTTTGGCAATCAGCCCCAGCATTTT
.	.	TRBJ2-2	TRBV18	CASSPLTALNTGELFF	TGTGCCAGCTCACCTTTAACGGCATTGAACACCGGGGAGCTGTTTTTT
.	.	TRBJ2-3	TRBV11-2	CASSLDRGGVTTDTQYF	TGTGCCAGCAGCTTAGATAGGGGTGGGGTCACCACAGATACGCAGTATTTT
TRBD2	.	TRBJ2-3	TRBV5-1	CASSIGTSGSADTQYF	TGCGCCAGCAGCATAGGGACTAGCGGGAGTGCCGATACGCAGTATTTT
.	.	TRBJ1-2	TRBV28	CASTPSGDAVYGYTF	TGTGCCAGCACCCCGTCAGGCGACGCCGTCTATGGCTACACCTTC
.	.	TRBJ2-3	TRBV2	CASSEATSPADTQYF	TGTGCCAGCAGTGAAGCCACTAGCCCTGCAGATACGCAGTATTTT
.	.	TRBJ2-2	TRBV9	CASSRGAETGELFF	TGTGCCAGCAGCCGGGGGGCCGAAACCGGGGAGCTGTTTTTT
TRBD1	.	TRBJ1-5	TRBV9	CASSSGGTGNQPQHF	TGTGCCAGCAGCTCCGGGGGGACAGGGAATCAGCCCCAGCATTTT
.	.	TRBJ1-6	TRBV4-3	CASSQDNLRTANSPLHF	TGCGCCAGCAGCCAAGATAATCTGCGGACAGCTAATTCACCCCTCCACTTT
.	.	TRBJ1-2	TRBV7-2	CASSFVSSLSYGYTF	TGTGCCAGCAGCTTTGTTTCCTCCCTCTCCTATGGCTACACCTTC
.	.	TRBJ2-1	TRBV10-3	CAISESTRGNEQFF	TGTGCCATCAGTGAGTCGACTCGCGGGAATGAGCAGTTCTTC
TRBD2	.	TRBJ2-7	TRBV5-1	CASSSSGRASEQYF	TGCGCCAGCAGCTCCAGCGGGAGGGCCTCCGAGCAGTACTTC
TRBD1	.	TRBJ1-1	TRBV28	CASSSGDRGEAFF	TGTGCCAGCAGTTCTGGGGACAGGGGGGAAGCTTTCTTT
.	.	TRBJ2-7	TRBV7-2	CASSSEAARAYEQYF	TGTGCCAGCAGCTCGGAGGCGGCGCGGGCCTACGAGCAGTACTTC
.	.	TRBJ1-2	TRBV6-5	CASRTRAVGYTF	TGTGCCAGCCGGACCCGGGCAGTGGGCTACACCTTC
TRBD1	few	TRBJ1-1	TRBV5-4	CASSLEGQGTEAFF	TGTGCCAGCAGCTTGGAGGGACAGGGTACTGAAGCTTTCTTT
TRBD1	.	TRBJ1-2	TRBV5-8	CASSLGQGAYGYTF	TGTGCCAGCAGCCTCGGACAGGGGGCTTATGGCTACACCTTC
.	.	TRBJ2-6	TRBV29-1	CSVVTGGANVLTF	TGCAGCGTTGTAACAGGTGGGGCCAACGTCCTGACTTTC
.	.	TRBJ1-1	TRBV6-4	CASSERGWGNTEAFF	TGTGCCAGCAGTGAGAGAGGTTGGGGCAACACTGAAGCTTTCTTT
.	.	TRBJ1-2	TRBV7-9	CASSFENGYTF	TGTGCCAGCAGCTTTGAAAATGGCTACACCTTC
.	.	TRBJ2-1	TRBV6-1	CASSEWGTLSQFF	TGTGCCAGCAGTGAATGGGGTACCCTTTCGCAGTTCTTC
.	.	TRBJ2-4	TRBV15	CATSMGGGNIQYF	TGTGCCACCAGCATGGGGGGTGGGAACATTCAGTACTTC
.	.	TRBJ2-3	TRBV5-6	CASSFWTGTDTQYF	TGTGCCAGCAGCTTCTGGACAGGCACAGATACGCAGTATTTT
.	.	TRBJ2-1	TRBV28	CASSPSGQNNEQFF	TGTGCCAGCAGTCCCTCGGGACAAAACAATGAGCAGTTCTTC
.	.	TRBJ2-2	TRBV6-4	CASSAPASENTGELFF	TGTGCCAGCAGTGCCCCGGCATCCGAAAACACCGGGGAGCTGTTTTTT
TRBD1	.	TRBJ1-2	TRBV28	CASSFGGTGAYGYTF	TGTGCCAGCAGTTTCGGTGGGACAGGCGCATATGGCTACACCTTC
TRBD1	.	TRBJ1-1	TRBV6-6	CASRDGQGLGNTEAFF	TGTGCCAGCAGAGACGGACAGGGGTTGGGGAACACTGAAGCTTTCTTT
TRBD1	.	TRBJ2-5	TRBV18	CASSDRVTRETQYF	TGTGCCAGCTCCGACAGGGTAACTAGAGAGACCCAGTACTTC
.	once	TRBJ2-7	TRBV7-9	CASSPKGFSYEQYF	TGTGCCAGCAGCCCGAAAGGATTCTCCTACGAGCAGTACTTC
.	once	TRBJ1-4	TRBV5-1	CASSRGGVDGNEKLFF	TGCGCCAGCAGTCGGGGGGGTGTCGATGGTAATGAAAAACTGTTTTTT
.	.	TRBJ2-2	TRBV5-5	CASSLLPGAGGELFF	TGTGCCAGCAGCTTGTTGCCGGGGGCGGGCGGGGAGCTGTTTTTT
TRBD2	.	TRBJ2-1	TRBV9	CASSPLTSGRKEQFF	TGTGCCAGCAGCCCTTTGACTAGCGGGAGGAAAGAGCAGTTCTTC